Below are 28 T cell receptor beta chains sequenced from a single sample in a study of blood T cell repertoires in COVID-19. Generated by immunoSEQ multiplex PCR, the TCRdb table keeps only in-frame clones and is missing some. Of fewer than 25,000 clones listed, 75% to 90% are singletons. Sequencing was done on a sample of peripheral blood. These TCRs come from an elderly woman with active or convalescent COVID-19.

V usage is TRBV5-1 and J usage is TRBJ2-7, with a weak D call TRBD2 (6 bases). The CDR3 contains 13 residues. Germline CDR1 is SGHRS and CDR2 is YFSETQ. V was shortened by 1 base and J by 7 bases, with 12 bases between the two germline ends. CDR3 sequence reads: CASSLIQGGEQYF. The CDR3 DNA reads TGCGCCAGCAGCTTGATTCAGGGAGGAGAGCAGTACTTC.

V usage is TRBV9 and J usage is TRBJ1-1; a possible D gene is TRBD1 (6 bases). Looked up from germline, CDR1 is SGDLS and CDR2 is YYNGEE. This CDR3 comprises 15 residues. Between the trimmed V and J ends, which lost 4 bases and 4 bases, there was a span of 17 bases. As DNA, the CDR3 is TGTGCCAGCAGCATATCCGGGGGCGGGGGCACTGAAGCTTTCTTT. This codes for CASSISGGGGTEAFF.

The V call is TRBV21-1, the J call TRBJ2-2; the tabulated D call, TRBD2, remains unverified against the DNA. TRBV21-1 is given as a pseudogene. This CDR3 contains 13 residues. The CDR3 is CAILTPLTGELFF. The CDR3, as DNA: TGTGCCATCCTGACTCCACTCACCGGGGAGCTGTTTTTT.

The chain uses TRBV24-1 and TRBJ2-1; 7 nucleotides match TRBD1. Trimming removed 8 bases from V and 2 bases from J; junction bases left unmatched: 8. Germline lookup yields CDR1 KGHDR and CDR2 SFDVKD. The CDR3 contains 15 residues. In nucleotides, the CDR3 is TGTGCCACCAATGAAAGGGGGCGCCCCTACAATGAGCAGTTCTTC. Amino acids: CATNERGRPYNEQFF.

Written as DNA, the CDR3 is TGCGCCAGCAGCCGGACCGCGGGAACTAATGAAAAACTGTTTTTT. Protein: CASSRTAGTNEKLFF. The rearrangement uses TRBV5-1 and TRBJ1-4; D remains ambiguous. CDR3 length: 15 residues. Germline values: CDR1 SGHRS, CDR2 YFSETQ. Trimming shortened V by 4 bases and J by 1 base, and 11 bases separated the two germline ends.

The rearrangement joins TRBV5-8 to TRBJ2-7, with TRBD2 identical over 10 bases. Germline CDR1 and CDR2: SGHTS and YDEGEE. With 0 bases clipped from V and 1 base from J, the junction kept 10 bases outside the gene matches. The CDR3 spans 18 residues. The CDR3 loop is CASSLGVLAGFWSYEQYF. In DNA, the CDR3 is TGTGCCAGCAGCTTGGGTGTACTAGCGGGATTTTGGTCCTACGAGCAGTACTTC.

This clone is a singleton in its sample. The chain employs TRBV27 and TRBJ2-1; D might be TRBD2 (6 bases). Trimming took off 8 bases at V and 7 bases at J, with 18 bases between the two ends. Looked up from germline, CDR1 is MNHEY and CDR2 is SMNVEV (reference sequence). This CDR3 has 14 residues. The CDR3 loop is CASRLVPLQNEQFF. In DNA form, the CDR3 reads TGTGCCAGCCGACTAGTGCCTCTACAGAATGAGCAGTTCTTC.

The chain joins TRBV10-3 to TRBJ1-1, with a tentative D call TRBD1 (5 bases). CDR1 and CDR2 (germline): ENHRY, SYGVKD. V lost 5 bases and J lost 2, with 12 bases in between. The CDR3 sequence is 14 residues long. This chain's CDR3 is CAISPGEGNTEAFF. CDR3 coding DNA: TGTGCCATCAGTCCGGGGGAGGGCAACACTGAAGCTTTCTTT.

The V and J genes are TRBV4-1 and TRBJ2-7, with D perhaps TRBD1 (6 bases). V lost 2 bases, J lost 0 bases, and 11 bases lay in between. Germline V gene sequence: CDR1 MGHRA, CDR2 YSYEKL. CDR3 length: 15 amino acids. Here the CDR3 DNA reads TGCGCCAGCAGCCAACCAGACAGGAGCTCCTACGAGCAGTACTTC. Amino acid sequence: CASSQPDRSSYEQYF.

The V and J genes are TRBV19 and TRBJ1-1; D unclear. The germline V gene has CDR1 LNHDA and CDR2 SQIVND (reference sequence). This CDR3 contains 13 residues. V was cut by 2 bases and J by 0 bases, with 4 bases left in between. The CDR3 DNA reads TGTGCCAGTAGTATAAACATGAACACTGAAGCTTTCTTT. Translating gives CASSINMNTEAFF.

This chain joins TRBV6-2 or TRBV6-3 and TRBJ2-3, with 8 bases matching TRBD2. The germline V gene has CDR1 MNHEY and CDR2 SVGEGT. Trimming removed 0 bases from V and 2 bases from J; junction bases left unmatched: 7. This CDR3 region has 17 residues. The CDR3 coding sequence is TGTGCCAGCAGTTACTCGAGATTCGGGGGGGCCACAGATACGCAGTATTTT. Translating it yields CASSYSRFGGATDTQYF.

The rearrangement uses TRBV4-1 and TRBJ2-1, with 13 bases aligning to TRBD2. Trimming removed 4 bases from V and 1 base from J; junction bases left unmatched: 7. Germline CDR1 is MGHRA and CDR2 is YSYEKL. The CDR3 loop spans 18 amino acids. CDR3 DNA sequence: TGCGCCAGCAGCCCGGGACTAGCGGGGAGTTGGTCCTACAATGAGCAGTTCTTC. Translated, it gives CASSPGLAGSWSYNEQFF.

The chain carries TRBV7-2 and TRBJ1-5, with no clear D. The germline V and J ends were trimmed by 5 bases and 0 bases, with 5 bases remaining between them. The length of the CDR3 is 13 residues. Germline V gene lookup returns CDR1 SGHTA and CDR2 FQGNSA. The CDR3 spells CASSDFSNQPQHF. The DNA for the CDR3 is TGTGCCAGCAGCGACTTTAGCAATCAGCCCCAGCATTTT.

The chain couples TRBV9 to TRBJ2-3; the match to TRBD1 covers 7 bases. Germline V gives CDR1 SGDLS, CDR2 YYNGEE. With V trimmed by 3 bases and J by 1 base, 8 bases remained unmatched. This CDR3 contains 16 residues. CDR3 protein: CASSERGQIGTDTQYF. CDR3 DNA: TGTGCCAGCAGCGAGAGGGGGCAAATAGGCACAGATACGCAGTATTTT. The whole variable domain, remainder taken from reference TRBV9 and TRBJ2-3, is DSGVTQTPKHLITATGQRVTLRCSPRSGDLSVYWYQQSLDQGLQFLIQYYNGEERAKGNILERFSAQQFPDLHSELNLSSLELGDSALYFCASSERGQIGTDTQYFGPGTRLTVL.

This CDR3 reads CASSPWGEGRDEQFF. DNA of the CDR3: TGTGCCAGCTCACCTTGGGGGGAGGGCCGTGATGAGCAGTTCTTC. J is TRBJ2-1 and V is TRBV18, with TRBD2 matching 7 bases. J gave up 8 bases and V 3 bases, and 10 bases lay outside the gene matches. In germline, CDR1 is KGHSH, CDR2 LQKENI. The CDR3 totals 15 residues.

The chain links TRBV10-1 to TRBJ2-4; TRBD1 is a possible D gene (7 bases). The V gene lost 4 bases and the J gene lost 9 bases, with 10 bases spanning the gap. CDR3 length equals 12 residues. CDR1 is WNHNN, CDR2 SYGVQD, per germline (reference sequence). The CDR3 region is CASSGQGGIQYF. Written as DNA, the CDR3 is TGCGCCAGCAGTGGGCAGGGGGGCATTCAGTACTTC.

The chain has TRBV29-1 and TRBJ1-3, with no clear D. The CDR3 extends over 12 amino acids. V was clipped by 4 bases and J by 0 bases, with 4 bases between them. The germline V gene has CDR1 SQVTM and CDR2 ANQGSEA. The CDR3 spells CSVASSGNTIYF. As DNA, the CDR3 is TGCAGCGTTGCGTCCTCTGGAAACACCATATATTTT.

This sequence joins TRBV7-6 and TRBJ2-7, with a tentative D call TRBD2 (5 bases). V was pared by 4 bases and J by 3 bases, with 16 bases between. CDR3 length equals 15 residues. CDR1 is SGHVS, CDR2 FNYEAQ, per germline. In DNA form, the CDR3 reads TGTGCCAGCAGCTCCCTGCTCGCGGGCCGCTACGAGCAGTACTTC. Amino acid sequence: CASSSLLAGRYEQYF.

CDR3 DNA sequence: TGTGCCAGCAGCCGACAGAGTATCACTGAAGCTTTCTTT. Translating gives CASSRQSITEAFF. The chain is built from TRBV6-5 and TRBJ1-1, with D perhaps matching TRBD1 (5 bases). CDR1 MNHEY and CDR2 SVGAGI come from the germline V gene. CDR3 length: 13 residues. Trimming shortened V by 6 bases and J by 4 bases, and 12 bases separated the two germline ends.

Written as DNA, the CDR3 is TGTGCCAGCAGAGAATCCAGGGGGAACACCGGGGAGCTGTTTTTT. Protein: CASRESRGNTGELFF. V usage is TRBV28 and J usage is TRBJ2-2; D possibly corresponds to TRBD1 (6 bases). Germline V CDR1 and CDR2: MDHEN, SYDVKM. The CDR3 contains 15 residues. Trimming cost V 6 bases and J 1 base, with 12 bases left between them.

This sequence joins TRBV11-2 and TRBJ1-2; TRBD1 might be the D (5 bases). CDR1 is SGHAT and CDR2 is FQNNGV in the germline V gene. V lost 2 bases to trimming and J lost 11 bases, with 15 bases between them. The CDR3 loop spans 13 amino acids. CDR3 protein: CASSLSRDLLYTF. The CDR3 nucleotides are TGTGCCAGCAGCTTATCCCGGGACTTATTGTACACCTTC.

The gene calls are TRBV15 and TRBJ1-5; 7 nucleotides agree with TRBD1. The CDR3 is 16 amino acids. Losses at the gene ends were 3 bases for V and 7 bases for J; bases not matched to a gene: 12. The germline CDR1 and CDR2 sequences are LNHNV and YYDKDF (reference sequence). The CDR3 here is CATSSGLTGVLQPQHF. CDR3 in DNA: TGTGCCACCAGCAGCGGTCTCACAGGGGTTCTCCAGCCCCAGCATTTT.

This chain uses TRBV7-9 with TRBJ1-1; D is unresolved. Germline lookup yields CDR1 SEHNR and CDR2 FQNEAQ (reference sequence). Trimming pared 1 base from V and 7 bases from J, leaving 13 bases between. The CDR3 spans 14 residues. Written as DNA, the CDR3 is TGTGCCAGCAGCTTAGATGAGGGCGTTATTGAAGCTTTCTTT. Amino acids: CASSLDEGVIEAFF.

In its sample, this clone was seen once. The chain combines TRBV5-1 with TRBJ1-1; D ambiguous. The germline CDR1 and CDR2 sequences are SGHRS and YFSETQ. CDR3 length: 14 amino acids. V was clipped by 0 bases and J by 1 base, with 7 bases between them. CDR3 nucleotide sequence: TGCGCCAGCAGCTTGGGGCAGTCGAACACTGAAGCTTTCTTT. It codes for CASSLGQSNTEAFF.

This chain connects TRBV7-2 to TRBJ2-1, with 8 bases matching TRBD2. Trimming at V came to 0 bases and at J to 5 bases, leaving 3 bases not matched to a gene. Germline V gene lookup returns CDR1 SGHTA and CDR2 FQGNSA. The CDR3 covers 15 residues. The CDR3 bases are TGTGCCAGCAGCTTAGCGGGGACTAGTAACAATGAGCAGTTCTTC. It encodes CASSLAGTSNNEQFF.

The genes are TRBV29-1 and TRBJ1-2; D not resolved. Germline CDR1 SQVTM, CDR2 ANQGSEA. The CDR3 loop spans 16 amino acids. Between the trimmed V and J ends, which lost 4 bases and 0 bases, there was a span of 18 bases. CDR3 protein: CSVGFGLPAANYGYTF. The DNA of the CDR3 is TGCAGCGTTGGATTTGGGTTGCCGGCGGCTAACTATGGCTACACCTTC.

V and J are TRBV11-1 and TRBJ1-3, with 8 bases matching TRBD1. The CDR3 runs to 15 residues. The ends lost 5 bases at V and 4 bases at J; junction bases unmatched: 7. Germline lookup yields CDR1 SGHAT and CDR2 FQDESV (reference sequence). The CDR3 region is CASSGGTGTGNTIYF. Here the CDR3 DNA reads TGTGCCAGCAGCGGCGGGACAGGTACAGGAAACACCATATATTTT.

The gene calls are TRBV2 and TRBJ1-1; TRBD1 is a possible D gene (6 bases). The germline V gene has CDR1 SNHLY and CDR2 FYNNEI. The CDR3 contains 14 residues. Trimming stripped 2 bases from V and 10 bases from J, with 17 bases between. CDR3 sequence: CASSEKDSRLRAFF. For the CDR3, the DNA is TGTGCCAGCAGTGAAAAGGACAGCCGATTGCGAGCTTTCTTT.